The entry below describes one T cell receptor beta chain. Antigen unknown. The sample belongs to a study of T cell repertoires in cytomegalovirus infection. As for the study in general: It was the public TCR beta signatures that indicated both CMV infection and matching HLA type.

This CDR3 has 17 amino acids. V lost 0 bases, J lost 6 bases, and 20 bases lay in between. Germline assignment: CDR1 SQVTM and CDR2 ANQGSEA. TCRdb reprocessed the reads with MiXCR, giving one entry per CDR3 protein. The sample holds about 490,000 distinct CDR3 sequences, approximately 15% seen once. Overall study findings and caveats: Across the ex vivo response, the dominant clonotypes were HLA-C-restricted CMV-specific TCR beta clonotypes. Cumulative public TCR beta family frequency identified CMV carriers with the relevant HLA.

The chain joins TRBV29-1 to TRBJ2-2, with D possibly matching TRBD2 (6 bases). Sequencing used CD8+ T cells from PBMCs. This clonotype originated in a human donor in good health (CMV status not recorded). Some clones in this sample may be carry-over from other donors' samples. The CDR3 sequence is CSVEDHLGGVKSGELFF. The CDR3 DNA reads as TGCAGCGTTGAAGATCATCTAGGAGGGGTGAAGTCCGGGGAGCTGTTTTTT.